These 9 T cell receptor beta chains were sequenced from one sample in a study of beta chain features in type 1 diabetes. Expressed TCRB transcripts were sequenced because the isolated RNA had all been reverse transcribed beforehand. Profiling relied on immunoSEQ multiplex PCR, and the TCRdb table lists in-frame clones only, not all of them. The sample contains about 340,000 clones, approximately 12% of which appear only once. Study results and caveats: Among all four CD4+ subsets, Type 1 diabetes patients had TCRB CDR3s that were moderately but significantly shorter.

Their specific antigens are unknown. The specimen sequenced was naive CD4+ T cells from blood. All receptors come from a woman between 18 and 29 years old with type 1 diabetes.

J is TRBJ2-5 and V is TRBV7-8; 8 bases are a match to TRBD1. The CDR3 extends over 16 amino acids. The ends lost 3 bases at V and 4 bases at J; junction bases unmatched: 10. The germline V gene encodes CDR1 SGHVS and CDR2 FQNEAQ. The CDR3 loop reads CASSLRFGQGRETQYF. CDR3 nucleotides: TGTGCCAGCAGCTTGCGCTTTGGACAGGGAAGAGAGACCCAGTACTTC.

The V and J genes are TRBV20-1 and TRBJ1-1; D is ambiguous. This CDR3 contains 11 residues. Germline loops: CDR1 DFQATT, CDR2 SNEGSKA (reference sequence). The V and J ends lost 6 bases and 1 base respectively, with 6 bases between them. CDR3 sequence (DNA): TGCAGTGCGTACAGGAACACTGAAGCTTTCTTT. Translating gives CSAYRNTEAFF.

The chain couples TRBV14 to TRBJ2-6, with D hard to call. Trimming removed 6 bases from V and 0 bases from J, with 6 bases in between. There are 14 residues in the CDR3. Germline lookup yields CDR1 SGHDN and CDR2 FVKESK. This CDR3 reads CASRRSSGANVLTF. The CDR3 region has the DNA TGTGCCAGCAGGCGGAGCTCTGGGGCCAACGTCCTGACTTTC.

This clone was observed a handful of times. J is TRBJ2-5 and V is TRBV4-1; D is possibly TRBD2 (6 bases). The germline V gene encodes CDR1 MGHRA and CDR2 YSYEKL. Between the trimmed V and J ends, which lost 1 base and 2 bases, there was a span of 14 bases. There are 16 residues in the CDR3. The CDR3 DNA reads as TGCGCCAGCAGCCAAGGATTTAGCGGAGGGCAAGAGACCCAGTACTTC. Its translation: CASSQGFSGGQETQYF.

This clone was counted a few times. The genes are TRBV18 and TRBJ1-2, with D unresolved. With 2 bases removed from V and 3 bases from J, the gap between germline ends came to 16 bases. The germline gives CDR1 KGHSH, CDR2 LQKENI. There are 16 residues in the CDR3. Here the CDR3 reads CASSPAPSRGYYGYTF. In DNA, the CDR3 is TGTGCCAGCTCACCAGCCCCCTCCCGGGGATACTATGGCTACACCTTC.

The chain is built from TRBV6-1 and TRBJ2-7, with D maybe TRBD2 (6 bases). The CDR3 spans 14 residues. CDR1 is MNHNS, CDR2 SASEGT, per germline. V was clipped by 4 bases and J by 1 base, with 11 bases between them. The CDR3 loop reads CASSALGGSYEQYV. The CDR3 DNA reads TGTGCCAGCAGTGCCCTCGGAGGGTCCTACGAGCAGTACGTC.

The table lists this clone with a few counts. The chain combines TRBV28 with TRBJ1-1, with TRBD1 matching over 8 bases. Per the germline V gene, CDR1 is MDHEN and CDR2 is SYDVKM. The junction had 10 bases not matched to a gene; V was cut back by 7 bases and J by 6 bases. The CDR3 has 14 residues. CDR3 sequence reads: CASTSGGALSEAFF. Here the CDR3 DNA reads TGTGCCAGCACCTCAGGGGGCGCGTTATCTGAAGCTTTCTTT.

This chain joins TRBV5-1 and TRBJ2-2, with D perhaps matching TRBD1 (5 bases). Germline lookup yields CDR1 SGHRS and CDR2 YFSETQ. The CDR3 has 14 amino acids. Between the trimmed V and J ends, which lost 5 bases and 4 bases, there was a span of 12 bases. The CDR3 DNA reads as TGCGCCAGCAGTCTCAGGGTCGGCACCGGGGAGCTGTTTTTT. Translation: CASSLRVGTGELFF.

This chain links TRBV5-1 with TRBJ1-2; 7 nucleotides match TRBD1. Losses at the gene ends were 2 bases for V and 3 bases for J; bases not matched to a gene: 7. CDR1 is SGHRS, CDR2 YFSETQ, per germline. The CDR3 has 15 amino acids. The chain's CDR3 is CASSFSTGRDYGYTF. DNA for the CDR3: TGCGCCAGCAGCTTTTCGACAGGGCGGGACTATGGCTACACCTTC.